One sample yielded the 5 T cell receptor beta chains listed below, sequenced in a study of T cell clusters in autoimmune cytopenias. TRB amplification used approximately 250 ng of peripheral blood genomic DNA. TRB was amplified by touch-down multiplex PCR, primer pools A and B combined. Following a re-call of the multiplex PCR reads, TCRdb has one entry per CDR3 protein and lacks DNA. Its listing shows some 5,100 distinct CDR3 sequences. Separately, the same data were catalogued under a study of T cell repertoires in aging, cancer and after chemotherapy.

Material for sequencing was peripheral blood. These receptors came from a human donor in good health.

The chain joins TRBV5-1 to TRBJ2-5; TCRdb indicates TRBD1, and absent DNA this call remains unverified. CDR1 is SGHRS, CDR2 YFSETQ, per germline. The CDR3 is 20 residues long. The CDR3 sequence is CASSPGGLRDRVWWQETQYF.

This clonotype is classed as medium-sized (0.01 to 0.1%) by frequency. The chain is built from TRBV15 and TRBJ1-3. This CDR3 is built from 16 residues. Germline CDR1 LNHNV, CDR2 YYDKDF (reference sequence). The CDR3 reads CATSREVTYSGNTIYF.

Its frequency marks this clonotype as medium-sized. The chain employs TRBV19 and TRBJ2-5; the D call from TCRdb, TRBD1, cannot be confirmed without DNA. This CDR3 is built from 13 residues. Germline V lookup: CDR1 LNHDA, CDR2 SQIVND (reference sequence). CDR3 region: CASGGGQQETQYF.

This clonotype is labeled medium-sized (0.01 to 0.1%) based on frequency. This chain links TRBV5-4 with TRBJ1-2; the TCRdb D gene call, TRBD1, has no DNA to confirm it. This CDR3 is 14 amino acids long. Germline CDR1 and CDR2: SGHNT and YYREEE (reference sequence). The chain's CDR3 is CASRRTGGAHGYTF.

This clonotype is called medium-sized based on its frequency. This chain links TRBV12-3 or TRBV12-4 with TRBJ1-2. The CDR3 length is 15 residues. CDR3 amino acids: CASSAAGRANYGYTF.